The clone carrying this TCR beta chain was observed a single time. This record belongs to a study of blood T cell repertoires in COVID-19. Looking at the study overall: In each case, the material was cDNA or gDNA derived from T cells, B-cell-depleted T cells, or PBMCs.

The method was immunoSEQ multiplex PCR; TCRdb's version includes in-frame clones alone and lacks a portion of them. The data show approximately 300,000 clones, 90% seen once. Participants were aged about 18 to 100 years, lived in about 26 US areas, and enrolled virtually. Participants' own reports of clinical history determined their cohort assignment. Looked up from germline, CDR1 is KGHDR and CDR2 is SFDVKD. Losses at the gene ends were 3 bases for V and 3 bases for J; bases not matched to a gene: 8. This CDR3 region has 16 residues. Sample: PBMCs or T cells enriched from blood (not recorded which). The chain carries TRBV24-1 and TRBJ2-7, with TRBD1 identical over 9 bases. This sequence was found in a woman aged 25 to 39 who had been exposed to COVID-19. This CDR3 is CATSDPDRGFRYEQYF. CDR3 coding DNA: TGTGCCACCAGTGATCCCGACAGGGGGTTTCGCTACGAGCAGTACTTC.